Following are 12 T cell receptor beta chains from one sample sequenced in a study of blood T cell repertoires in COVID-19. Libraries were prepared by immunoSEQ multiplex PCR; TCRdb keeps only in-frame clonotypes and omits some of them. The repertoire holds about 30,000 clones, with about 88% as singletons. The sequencing sample was made of peripheral blood. These receptors were collected from a human donor in a cohort sampled during active COVID-19. The donor label of this sample is uncertain.

This clone was counted between two and nine times. The V gene is TRBV5-1, the J gene TRBJ2-1; 15 bases align to TRBD2. The ends lost 3 bases at V and 5 bases at J; junction bases unmatched: 3. Germline-derived CDR1 and CDR2 are SGHRS and YFSETQ. This CDR3 region has 16 residues. CDR3 bases: TGCGCCAGCAGCTCGGGACTAGCGGGAGGAAACAATGAGCAGTTCTTC. This translates into CASSSGLAGGNNEQFF.

This sequence joins TRBV7-3 and TRBJ1-3; the D gene is possibly TRBD1 (5 bases). Germline values: CDR1 SGHTA, CDR2 FQGTGA. CDR3 length: 17 amino acids. Between the trimmed V and J ends, which lost 0 bases and 0 bases, there was a span of 12 bases. DNA for the CDR3: TGTGCCAGCAGCTTAACGTACTCGGGGGGCTCTGGAAACACCATATATTTT. Its protein is CASSLTYSGGSGNTIYF.

V and J are TRBV9 and TRBJ1-6; possibly TRBD1 for D (5 bases). CDR3 size: 17 residues. Trimming cost V 0 bases and J 3 bases, with 13 bases left between them. Germline V gene lookup returns CDR1 SGDLS and CDR2 YYNGEE. The CDR3 bases are TGTGCCAGCAGCGTAGGTGGAGGGGCCGTCTATAATTCACCCCTCCACTTT. This sequence encodes CASSVGGGAVYNSPLHF.

The chain recombines TRBV3-1 (or the pseudogene TRBV3-2) with TRBJ2-2, with 9 bases aligning to TRBD1. The length of the CDR3 is 17 residues. J lost 3 bases, V lost 6 bases, and 11 bases had no gene match. Germline CDR1 is LGHDT and CDR2 is YNNKEL (reference sequence). The CDR3 DNA follows: TGTGCCAGCAGTCCAAGATACGGGACAGGGTACACCGGGGAGCTGTTTTTT. Encoded protein: CASSPRYGTGYTGELFF.

The rearrangement uses TRBV6-6 and TRBJ1-3; weak D call: TRBD1 (5 bases). The CDR3 has 14 residues. Trimming shortened V by 6 bases and J by 3 bases, and 12 bases separated the two germline ends. CDR1 is MNHNY, CDR2 SVGAGI, per germline (reference sequence). The CDR3 DNA reads TGTGCCAGCAGCCGCCGGGGGGATGGAAACACCATATATTTT. It is translated as CASSRRGDGNTIYF.

The J gene is TRBJ2-1, the V gene TRBV5-4, with 8 bases identical to TRBD1. CDR3 length equals 15 residues. V gave up 4 bases and J gave up 0 bases; unmatched junction bases: 3. Germline V CDR1 and CDR2: SGHNT, YYREEE (reference sequence). In nucleotides, the CDR3 is TGTGCCAGCAGCCCGACAGGGGACTCCTACAATGAGCAGTTCTTC. Its translation is CASSPTGDSYNEQFF.

The genes are TRBV2 and TRBJ2-2, with D unclear. V shed 4 bases and J shed 0 bases, with 9 bases lying between them. There are 15 residues in the CDR3. Germline V gene lookup returns CDR1 SNHLY and CDR2 FYNNEI. CDR3 residues: CASSVRLTNTGELFF. For the CDR3, the DNA is TGTGCCAGCAGTGTTCGACTGACGAACACCGGGGAGCTGTTTTTT.

The chain couples TRBV7-9 to TRBJ2-1; 11 bases match TRBD2. Germline V gene data show CDR1 as SEHNR and CDR2 as FQNEAQ (reference sequence). Trimming removed 5 bases from V and 5 bases from J; junction bases left unmatched: 8. This CDR3 is 16 amino acids long. The CDR3 nucleotides read TGTGCCAGCAGCCTTCTAGCGGGAGGCCACCACAATGAGCAGTTCTTC. Protein sequence: CASSLLAGGHHNEQFF.

CDR3 loop: CASIRGGEQFF. CDR3 in DNA: TGTGCCAGCATAAGGGGCGGTGAGCAGTTCTTC. The J gene is TRBJ2-1, the V gene TRBV27, with D maybe TRBD1 (5 bases). CDR1 MNHEY and CDR2 SMNVEV come from the germline V gene (reference sequence). The CDR3 covers 11 residues. V was pared by 7 bases and J by 9 bases, with 10 bases between.

This clone was observed once. The chain carries TRBV18 and TRBJ2-3; a possible D gene is TRBD2 (6 bases). The CDR3 runs 15 residues. Deletions cut 3 bases from V and 2 bases from J, with 12 bases between. Germline lookup yields CDR1 KGHSH and CDR2 LQKENI. The CDR3 loop is CASSPPGLSTDTQYF. The DNA of the CDR3 is TGTGCCAGCTCACCCCCCGGACTATCCACAGATACGCAGTATTTT. The variable domain in full, completed from reference TRBV18 and TRBJ2-3, reads NAGVMQNPRHLVRRRGQEARLRCSPMKGHSHVYWYRQLPEEGLKFMVYLQKENIIDESGMPKERFSAEFPKEGPSILRIQQVVRGDSAAYFCASSPPGLSTDTQYFGPGTRLTVL.

In this sample, this clone turned up once. The genes are TRBV6-1 and TRBJ2-3, with D possibly TRBD2 on 6 matching bases. Trimming removed 2 bases at V and 0 bases at J, with 12 bases between. The CDR3 length is 16 residues. CDR1 and CDR2 from the germline V gene are MNHNS and SASEGT. The CDR3 sequence: CASSEMVAASTDTQYF. The CDR3 coding sequence is TGTGCCAGCAGTGAAATGGTAGCGGCTAGCACAGATACGCAGTATTTT.

The rearrangement joins TRBV9 to TRBJ2-3; D gene uncertain. The CDR3 consists of 16 residues. Trimming pared 1 base from V and 1 base from J, leaving 13 bases between. Germline V CDR1 and CDR2: SGDLS, YYNGEE. CDR3 sequence (DNA): TGTGCCAGCAGCGTATACCCCGAGGCCCGCACAGATACGCAGTATTTT. Amino acid sequence: CASSVYPEARTDTQYF.